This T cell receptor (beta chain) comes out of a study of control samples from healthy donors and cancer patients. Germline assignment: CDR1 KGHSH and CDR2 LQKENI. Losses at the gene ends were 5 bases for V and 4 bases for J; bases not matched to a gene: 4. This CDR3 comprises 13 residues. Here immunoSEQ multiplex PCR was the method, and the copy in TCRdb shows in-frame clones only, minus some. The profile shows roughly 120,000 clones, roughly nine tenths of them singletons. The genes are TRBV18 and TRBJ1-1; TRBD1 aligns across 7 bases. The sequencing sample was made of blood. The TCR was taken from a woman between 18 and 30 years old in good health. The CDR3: CASSDRQGTEAFF. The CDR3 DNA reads TGTGCCAGCTCAGACCGACAGGGCACTGAAGCTTTCTTT.